This T cell receptor beta chain derives from a study of CD8 T cells in Susac syndrome. Trimming left V 1 base short and J 4 bases short, with 11 bases between. CDR3 length equals 15 residues. Germline V gene lookup returns CDR1 MGHRA and CDR2 YSYEKL. Random hexamers were used to reverse transcribe an amount of about 0.45 to 1 ug RNA. TCRdb re-called the immunoSEQ multiplex PCR reads through MiXCR, storing one row per CDR3 protein. This table holds roughly 150,000 distinct CDR3 sequences, roughly 95% found once. The sequence was collected from a human donor with Susac syndrome. V is TRBV4-1 and J is TRBJ2-4, with no clear D. Source material: CD4+ T cells from PBMCs. For the CDR3, the DNA is TGCGCCAGCAGCCAAGGTGCGTCCTTAAAAAACATTCAGTACTTC. Translated: CASSQGASLKNIQYF.